This TCR beta chain was obtained from a study of monozygotic twins with inflammatory bowel disease. Findings of the study overall: People with IBD had fewer clonotypes in common with others than healthy twins did, especially with disease activity.

As to this clonotype: Its antigen is as yet unknown.

The length of the CDR3 is 15 residues. TCRdb re-called the 5' RACE reads, yielding one record per CDR3 amino acid sequence without DNA. In all, the sample yields around 450,000 distinct CDR3 sequences. This chain uses TRBV12-3 or TRBV12-4 with TRBJ2-2; TCRdb designates TRBD1, a call that cannot be tested without DNA. The TCR sequence derives from a human donor with ulcerative colitis or Crohn's disease, or a healthy co-twin of an affected twin (not recorded which). Sequencing was carried out using blood. CDR3 in amino acids: CASSLAPHGTGELFF.